The 6 T cell receptor beta chains given below trace back to one sample, sequenced in a study of beta chain features in type 1 diabetes. What was sequenced were expressed TCRB transcripts, since all of the isolated RNA had been reverse transcribed. The repertoire was sequenced with immunoSEQ multiplex PCR; TCRdb's copy has only in-frame clones and lacks some. Here the sample spans some 270,000 clones, approximately 8% being singletons. The sequencing input was central memory CD4+ T cells from blood. The receptors were gathered from a woman between 18 and 30 years old in good health.

This clone was observed a handful of times. The genes are TRBV29-1 and TRBJ2-3; TRBD2 might be the D (6 bases). This CDR3 has 14 residues. V gave up 5 bases and J gave up 0 bases, with 12 bases separating them. Germline V gene data show CDR1 as SQVTM and CDR2 as ANQGSEA. This CDR3 reads CSVFRDSSTDTQYF. CDR3 bases: TGCAGCGTTTTCCGGGACTCCAGCACAGATACGCAGTATTTT.

This clone was seen a few times. This chain uses TRBV7-9 with TRBJ1-5, with TRBD1 matching over 9 bases. The germline V gene has CDR1 SEHNR and CDR2 FQNEAQ (reference sequence). The CDR3 length is 15 residues. The V and J ends lost 5 bases and 4 bases, in that order; junction bases with no gene match: 6. CDR3 region: CASSPSGQGNQPQHF. DNA for the CDR3: TGTGCCAGCAGCCCGTCGGGACAGGGTAATCAGCCCCAGCATTTT.

The gene calls are TRBV2 and TRBJ1-2; D is unclear. Germline CDR1 SNHLY, CDR2 FYNNEI. The CDR3 spans 14 residues. Trimming took off 1 base at V and 3 bases at J, with 9 bases between the two ends. CDR3 in amino acids: CASSEGAQDYGYTF. The CDR3 DNA sequence: TGTGCCAGCAGTGAAGGGGCGCAGGACTATGGCTACACCTTC.

This clone was counted a few times. This chain links TRBV4-2 with TRBJ2-5, with D perhaps matching TRBD1 or TRBD2 (5 bases each). CDR3 length equals 14 residues. Trimming took 5 bases from V and 9 from J, leaving 19 bases between them. Germline-derived CDR1 and CDR2 are LGHNA and YNFKEQ. In DNA form, the CDR3 reads TGTGCCAGCAGCACCCCCGGGGACCCCCGGGCCCAGTACTTC. This encodes CASSTPGDPRAQYF.

This clone was detected only a few times. V and J are TRBV5-6 and TRBJ1-6, with 7 bases identical to TRBD1. Germline V CDR1 and CDR2: SGHDT, YYEEEE. V lost 3 bases and J lost 10; bases outside the gene matches: 7. The CDR3 loop spans 14 amino acids. The CDR3 sequence: CASSYDRAKSPLHF. The CDR3 DNA reads as TGTGCCAGCAGCTACGACAGGGCGAAATCACCCCTCCACTTT.

There are many counts of this clone. The rearrangement links TRBV4-2 to TRBJ2-2; 8 nucleotides line up with TRBD2. The CDR3 sequence is 16 residues long. Losses at the gene ends were 2 bases for V and 4 bases for J; bases not matched to a gene: 6. Germline CDR1 reads LGHNA; CDR2 reads YNFKEQ. Here the CDR3 reads CASSQSGSVGTGELFF. The CDR3, as DNA: TGTGCCAGCAGCCAAAGCGGGAGCGTAGGCACCGGGGAGCTGTTTTTT.